This T cell receptor beta chain was profiled in a study of graft-versus-host responses after intestinal transplantation. Study overall: All of the recipients had induction that used anti-thymocyte globulin, then tacrolimus and steroids for approximately 3 years. Study-level findings and limits: Recipient-marrow GvH clones were detected, some having first appeared in ileum or blood.

CDR3 length: 13 amino acids. CDR1 is MNHEY, CDR2 SMNVEV, per germline (reference sequence). V was trimmed by 5 bases and J by 2 bases, leaving 9 bases between them. Here immunoSEQ multiplex PCR was the method, and the copy in TCRdb shows in-frame clones only, minus some. The sample includes approximately 82,000 clones, over 85% of them seen just once. Regarding this clone: Antigen specificity is unknown.

This clonotype was obtained from a human donor who was the organ donor for an intestinal transplant. The chain recombines TRBV27 with TRBJ2-5; TRBD2 might be the D (5 bases). The sample consisted of unstimulated CD8+ T cells sorted from spleen or lymph node cells, taken before transplant. The DNA of the CDR3 is TGTGCCAGCAGTGGAAGCGGTCAAGAGACCCAGTACTTC. Translating it yields CASSGSGQETQYF.